The rows below give T cell receptor beta chains drawn from one sample of a study of shared clonotypes between healthy human individuals. Sequencing used immunoSEQ multiplex PCR; TCRdb keeps in-frame clones, though not all of them. The table has 1.5 million to 1.9 million clones, around 98% seen once. Sequenced input: naive CD4+ T cells sorted from blood. These receptors all stem from a young man in good health. The CDR3 runs from the conserved cysteine through the conserved F or W. D genes are given only for firm matches. Not every row has a clone size; where given, it reads once, few, many or a size class.

TRBV10-3	NA	TRBJ1-5	NA	TGTGCCATCAGTGAGTCGCGTAGGGCAGGGAATCAGCCCCAGCATTTT	CAISESRRAGNQPQHF
TRBV11-3	NA	TRBJ1-3	NA	TGTGCCAGCAGCTTATCAGGGAGCTCTGGAAACACCATATATTTT	CASSLSGSSGNTIYF
TRBV7-9	NA	TRBJ2-2	NA	TGTGCCAGCAGCTTCCGGGCCCCCGCCGGGGAGCTGTTTTTT	CASSFRAPAGELFF
TRBV5-6	TRBD2	TRBJ2-5	NA	TGTGCCAGCAGCTTAGGGTTGGGAGCCGGGGGGGCGGAGACCCAGTACTTC	CASSLGLGAGGAETQYF
TRBV7-2	NA	TRBJ1-2	NA	TGTGCCAGCAGCCGAAGGCCCGGACAGACCCATGGCTACACCTTC	CASSRRPGQTHGYTF
TRBV11-2	NA	TRBJ1-1	NA	TGTGCCAGCACCATTATATCTGAAGCTTTCTTT	CASTIISEAFF
TRBV6-1	NA	TRBJ2-3	once	TGTGCCAGCAGTGATGACAGGAGCAGGATAGATACGCAGTATTTT	CASSDDRSRIDTQYF
TRBV19	TRBD1	TRBJ2-5	NA	TGTGCCAGTAGTATAGCGGGGACAGGCCAAGAGACCCAGTACTTC	CASSIAGTGQETQYF
TRBV28	NA	TRBJ2-1	NA	TGTGCCTGGCAGAGGCACCGCTACAATGAGCAGTTCTTC	CAWQRHRYNEQFF
TRBV7-9	NA	TRBJ2-4	NA	TGTGCCAGCAGCTTAATAGGGGCCAAAAACATTCAGTACTTC	CASSLIGAKNIQYF
TRBV9	NA	TRBJ2-2	NA	TGTGCCAGCGGCCGACGACAGCAGAACACCGGGGAGCTGTTTTTT	CASGRRQQNTGELFF
TRBV28	TRBD2	TRBJ2-1	NA	TGTGCCAGCAGTAATGTCGGGACTAGACAGTTCTTC	CASSNVGTRQFF
TRBV7-6	NA	TRBJ2-7	NA	TGTGCCAGCAGCTTAGAGCCCTTAGGCTACGAGCAGTACTTC	CASSLEPLGYEQYF
TRBV15	NA	TRBJ2-2	NA	TGTGCCACCAGCAGCCCAGGGCCCGGGGAGCTGTTTTTT	CATSSPGPGELFF
TRBV9	TRBD1	TRBJ2-1	NA	TGTGCCAGCAGCGCCCGGACAGGGTCCTACAATGAGCAGTTCTTC	CASSARTGSYNEQFF
TRBV28	NA	TRBJ2-7	NA	TGTGCCAGCAGTTTGGTGCCTTATGAGCAGTACTTC	CASSLVPYEQYF
TRBV11-3	TRBD1	TRBJ2-2	NA	TGTGCCAGCAGCACGAGGGACAGGGAATTCACCGGGGAGCTGTTTTTT	CASSTRDREFTGELFF
TRBV6-1	NA	TRBJ2-2	NA	TGTGCCAGCCCACGCCCCACCGGGGAGCTGTTTTTT	CASPRPTGELFF
TRBV6-4	NA	TRBJ1-5	NA	TGTGCCAGTGGGCAGAGGGACAATTTCGGTAATCAGCCCCAGCATTTT	CASGQRDNFGNQPQHF
TRBV28	NA	TRBJ2-7	NA	TGTGCCAGCGACGTCCCAGGCCCCTCCTACGAGCAGTACTTC	CASDVPGPSYEQYF
TRBV2	TRBD1	TRBJ1-2	NA	TGTGCCAGCAGTCCCCAGGGGGTAGATGGCTACACCTTC	CASSPQGVDGYTF
TRBV7-9	TRBD1	TRBJ1-4	NA	TGTGCCAGCCTACCAGGGACAGGGATCGTCGGTGAAAAACTGTTTTTT	CASLPGTGIVGEKLFF
TRBV10-1	TRBD2	TRBJ2-7	once	TGCGCCAGCAGTAGCGGGGCTGGCGAGCAGTACTTC	CASSSGAGEQYF
TRBV18	TRBD2	TRBJ2-7	once	TGTGCCAGCTCACCACTTACCGGGGGGCTAGCGGGGCTGAACTACGAGCAGTACTTC	CASSPLTGGLAGLNYEQYF
TRBV14	TRBD2	TRBJ2-5	NA	TGTGCCAGCAGCCAACGAACCCGACTAGCGGGAGTGGAGACCCAGTACTTC	CASSQRTRLAGVETQYF
TRBV6-5	TRBD1	TRBJ1-1	NA	TGTGCCAGCAGAAACGGACAGGACGAAGCTTTCTTT	CASRNGQDEAFF
TRBV7-3	NA	TRBJ2-2	NA	TGTGCCAGCAGCTCCTCGTCAGGCACCGGGGAGCTGTTTTTT	CASSSSSGTGELFF
TRBV9	NA	TRBJ2-2	once	TGTGCCAGCAGCGTAGACAGGAACACCGGGGAGCTGTTTTTT	CASSVDRNTGELFF
TRBV7-9	TRBD1	TRBJ1-2	NA	TGTGCCAGCAGCTTAAAGGGGGCGGATGGCTACACCTTC	CASSLKGADGYTF
TRBV5-4	NA	TRBJ1-4	once	TGTGCCAGCAGCCCAGCAGGCCATAATGAAAAACTGTTTTTT	CASSPAGHNEKLFF
TRBV10-1	NA	TRBJ1-1	NA	TGCGCCAGCAGGAGGGACATGAACACTGAAGCTTTCTTT	CASRRDMNTEAFF
TRBV10-3	TRBD2	TRBJ2-3	NA	TGTGCCATCAGTGATATGGCTAGCGGGAGCAACACAGATACGCAGTATTTT	CAISDMASGSNTDTQYF
TRBV2	NA	TRBJ2-7	NA	TGTGCCAGCAGTTCCGGGACTTTCTCCTACGAGCAGTACTTC	CASSSGTFSYEQYF
TRBV15	TRBD2	TRBJ2-1	NA	TGTGCCACCAGCAGTGGGGGAGTAGCGGGAGGGTCAAATGAGCAGTTCTTC	CATSSGGVAGGSNEQFF
TRBV5-4	TRBD2	TRBJ2-7	NA	TGTGCCAGCAGCAGCGGGACTGCCTACGAGCAGTACTTC	CASSSGTAYEQYF
TRBV6-6	TRBD1	TRBJ1-1	NA	TGTGCCAGCAGTTACTTGTTACAGGGGGCGCTTCCTTTCTTT	CASSYLLQGALPFF
TRBV5-1	NA	TRBJ2-7	NA	TGCGCCAGCAGTGTAGTGGGTGGGGGCCCTCGCGAGCAGTACTTC	CASSVVGGGPREQYF
TRBV5-1	TRBD1	TRBJ1-4	NA	TGCGCCAGCAGCTTGGGTTTTGGACAGGGGAATGAAAAACTGTTTTTT	CASSLGFGQGNEKLFF
TRBV19	NA	TRBJ2-4	NA	TGTGCCAGTAGTCTCGCAGCCAAAAACATTCAGTACTTC	CASSLAAKNIQYF
TRBV19	TRBD1	TRBJ2-2	NA	TGTGCCAGTAGTCATCCGAGGGGGCTCGGGGAGCTGTTTTTT	CASSHPRGLGELFF
TRBV5-4	NA	TRBJ1-1	NA	TGTGCCAGCAGCCTCCCCACAGGATCGAACACTGAAGCTTTCTTT	CASSLPTGSNTEAFF